A selection of T cell receptor beta chains follows, all from one sample in a study of CD8+CD57+ T cells in acquired aplastic anemia. TCRdb processed the reads anew with MiXCR; each CDR3 protein has one entry. The sample has approximately 160,000 distinct CDR3 sequences, roughly 48% seen once. The sequenced sample was sorted CD4+, CD8+, or CD8+CD57+ T cells (not recorded which) from PBMCs. These receptor sequences come from a human donor in good health. CDR3s include the opening cysteine and the closing phenylalanine or tryptophan. A D gene is named only where the DNA matches it firmly. Rows give clone size only sometimes, using once, few, many, or a class for an expanded clone.

>.|TRBV4-3|TRBJ1-2|.
TGCGCCAGCAGCCAAGTAGGCATCTATGGCTACACCTTC
CASSQVGIYGYTF
>.|TRBV9|TRBJ1-5|.
TGTGCCAGCAGCGTAGGGATTCGGGGCAATCAGCCCCAGCATTTT
CASSVGIRGNQPQHF
>TRBD2|TRBV20-1|TRBJ2-5|.
TGCAGTGCTAGAGAGATGGGAGGGCCCCAGTACTTC
CSAREMGGPQYF
>.|TRBV6-5|TRBJ2-7|.
TGTGCCAGCAGTTCCCCTTTTGGGGCAGGGGAGGATAGCGAGCAGTACTTC
CASSSPFGAGEDSEQYF
>.|TRBV19|TRBJ1-5|many
TGTGCCAGTAGTAGGGGGCGGGGAGATCAGCCCCAGCATTTT
CASSRGRGDQPQHF
>.|TRBV18|TRBJ1-2|few
TGTGCCAGCTCAACGGACAGAACTAACTATGGCTACACCTTC
CASSTDRTNYGYTF
>.|TRBV19|TRBJ1-5|many
TGTGCCACCCGACTACCCGCGAGTAATCAGCCCCAGCATTTT
CATRLPASNQPQHF
>TRBD1|TRBV10-2|TRBJ1-1|many
TGCGCCAGCGACGGACAGGGGGGGAGAAACACTGAAGCTTTCTTT
CASDGQGGRNTEAFF
>.|TRBV5-1|TRBJ1-1|.
TGCGCCAGCAGCTTGGATAACCGGACGTGGAACACTGAAGCTTTCTTT
CASSLDNRTWNTEAFF
>.|TRBV29-1|TRBJ1-5|.
TGCAGCGTAGCGCAGGGCAATCAGCCCCAGCATTTT
CSVAQGNQPQHF
>.|TRBV19|TRBJ2-7|many
TGTGCCAGTAGTATTACGGGACAAAGCTACGAGCAGTACTTC
CASSITGQSYEQYF
>.|TRBV7-9|TRBJ1-2|.
TGTGCCAGCAGCTTCCCTGGGGTCCCCTATGGCTACACCTTC
CASSFPGVPYGYTF
>TRBD2|TRBV25-1|TRBJ2-1|.
TGTGCCAGCAATACCCCTCGTGTTCTAGCGGGACAAAATGAGCAGTTCTTC
CASNTPRVLAGQNEQFF
>.|TRBV29-1|TRBJ1-1|.
TGCAGCGTTGAGTCCCCAAGGATAGGAGCTTTCTTT
CSVESPRIGAFF
>.|TRBV19|TRBJ2-2|.
TGTGCCAGTAGTCCCCGCCTAACCGGAGGCGGGGAGCTGTTTTTT
CASSPRLTGGGELFF
>TRBD2|TRBV4-3|TRBJ2-5|.
TGCGCCAGCAGCTTCCCGAGCGGGGGAAACCCACAAGAGACCCAGTACTTC
CASSFPSGGNPQETQYF
>TRBD1|TRBV9|TRBJ1-2|.
TGTGCCAGCAGCCAAACCGGGACAGGGGGCGCCGACTATGGCTACACCTTC
CASSQTGTGGADYGYTF
>.|TRBV24-1|TRBJ2-5|.
TGTGCCACCAGTCGACCGCCCCAAGAGACCCAGTACTTC
CATSRPPQETQYF
>.|TRBV10-3|TRBJ2-5|.
TGTGCCAACAACCGAATTGAGGGAGAGACTCAGTACTTC
CANNRIEGETQYF
>.|TRBV30|TRBJ2-7|once
TGTGCCTGGAGTAAGGGGTCCTACGAGCAGCACTTC
CAWSKGSYEQHF
>.|TRBV11-1|TRBJ1-1|.
TGTGCCAGCAGCTTAGTTACTGGGGCAGCATTGAACACTGAAGCTTTCTTT
CASSLVTGAALNTEAFF
>.|TRBV7-2|TRBJ2-5|many
TGTGCCAGCAGCTTACAGCGGGAGACCCAGTACTTC
CASSLQRETQYF
>.|TRBV12-3/TRBV12-4|TRBJ1-2|many
TGTGCCAGCAGTTTTCAGGGTAGCGGCTACACCTTC
CASSFQGSGYTF
>.|TRBV6-1|TRBJ2-3|.
TGTGCCAGCAGTGGTTTCGGCGGCAGCACAGATACGCAGTATTTT
CASSGFGGSTDTQYF
>TRBD1|TRBV9|TRBJ2-5|many
TGTGCCAGCAGCGTAGACAGGGGGCAGGGGGAGACCCAGTACTTC
CASSVDRGQGETQYF
>.|TRBV14|TRBJ1-4|many
TGTGCCAGCAGCCAAGCGGTCCTGGCGAACGCTAATGAAAAACTGTTTTTT
CASSQAVLANANEKLFF
>.|TRBV5-1|TRBJ2-3|many
TGCGCCAGCAGCTTGGAGGGGTCCGGCAGGGATACGCAGTATTTT
CASSLEGSGRDTQYF
>.|TRBV2|TRBJ1-5|.
TGTGCCAGCAGTTTTCAGCGAAGCAATCAGCCCCAGCATTTT
CASSFQRSNQPQHF
>.|TRBV9|TRBJ2-2|.
TGTGCCAGCAGCCTAGGGCAGGGGACCGGGGAGCTGTTTTTT
CASSLGQGTGELFF
>.|TRBV24-1|TRBJ2-5|.
TGTGCCACCAGTGACAGCAAGACTGGAGAGACCCAGTACTTC
CATSDSKTGETQYF
>TRBD1|TRBV7-1|TRBJ2-7|few
TGTGCCAGCAGCTCACCGGGACAGGGGGCAATACGGGCTATGTACGAGCAGTACTTC
CASSSPGQGAIRAMYEQYF
>TRBD2|TRBV20-1|TRBJ2-7|few
TGCAGTGCTAGATCCCAACTAGCGGGGGGTAGGGGCTACGAGCAGTACTTC
CSARSQLAGGRGYEQYF
>.|TRBV11-2|TRBJ2-5|many
TGTGCCAGCAGCTTATTTGCGGGGAACCAAGAGACCCAGTACTTC
CASSLFAGNQETQYF
>TRBD1|TRBV27|TRBJ2-3|.
TGTGCCAGCACCATGATGACAGGGGGCCTTGCAGATACGCAGTATTTT
CASTMMTGGLADTQYF
>.|TRBV7-8|TRBJ1-2|.
TGTGCCAGCACCAGCGCGGGCCATGGCTACACCTTC
CASTSAGHGYTF